Listed below are T cell receptor beta chains from one sample, sequenced in a study of cytomegalovirus exposure and HLA in healthy donors. The data were produced by immunoSEQ multiplex PCR, yet TCRdb's version contains in-frame clones alone and is incomplete. The data contain 99,000 or so clones, about 9.4% of them seen just once; the ten biggest clones take up approximately 6.1%. Input material: PBMCs. These receptors were collected from a man aged 35-49 years in good health and CMV-seropositive. The CDR3 runs from the conserved cysteine through the conserved F or W. Each record gives: CDR3 protein, CDR3 DNA, clone size, D gene, J gene, V gene. The D gene is left open where the match is weak. Size values are once, few and many counts, or a class for expanded clones, and some rows have none.

CDR3: CASTRARLGGEQYF
DNA: TGTGCCAGCACCAGAGCGCGGTTGGGGGGGGAGCAGTACTTC
size: few
D: TRBD2
J: TRBJ2-7
V: TRBV7-2

CDR3: CASRAGVVTGELFF
DNA: TGTGCCAGCAGAGCGGGGGTTGTCACCGGGGAGCTGTTTTTT
size: few
D: TRBD2
J: TRBJ2-2
V: TRBV19

CDR3: CASSPTSGSGDTQYF
DNA: TGTGCTAGCAGCCCGACTAGCGGGAGTGGAGATACGCAGTATTTT
size: few
D: TRBD2
J: TRBJ2-3
V: TRBV7-7

CDR3: CASSQESSNYGYTF
DNA: TGCGCCAGCAGCCAAGAATCCTCTAACTATGGCTACACCTTC
size: .
D: .
J: TRBJ1-2
V: TRBV4-3

CDR3: CASSFGGNNQPQHF
DNA: TGTGCCAGCAGCTTCGGGGGGAACAATCAGCCCCAGCATTTT
size: .
D: .
J: TRBJ1-5
V: TRBV5-6

CDR3: CASSLGGGGTPYEQYF
DNA: TGCGCCAGCAGCTTGGGGGGCGGCGGTACTCCCTACGAGCAGTACTTC
size: .
D: .
J: TRBJ2-7
V: TRBV5-1

CDR3: CASSPLTGGAGANVLTF
DNA: TGTGCCAGCAGCCCGTTAACCGGAGGGGCTGGGGCCAACGTCCTGACTTTC
size: few
D: .
J: TRBJ2-6
V: TRBV27

CDR3: CASSFPGNYGYTF
DNA: TGTGCCAGCAGCTTTCCAGGAAACTATGGCTACACCTTC
size: .
D: .
J: TRBJ1-2
V: TRBV5-8

CDR3: CASSYATENTGELFF
DNA: TGTGCCAGCAGTTACGCTACAGAGAACACCGGGGAGCTGTTTTTT
size: .
D: .
J: TRBJ2-2
V: TRBV6-5

CDR3: CASRPQGQSYEQYF
DNA: TGTGCCAGCAGGCCCCAGGGGCAGTCCTACGAGCAGTACTTC
size: .
D: .
J: TRBJ2-7
V: TRBV6-5

CDR3: CASSPGLAGYYEQYF
DNA: TGCGCCAGCAGCCCCGGACTAGCGGGGTACTACGAGCAGTACTTC
size: few
D: TRBD2
J: TRBJ2-7
V: TRBV4-1

CDR3: CASSLSGDTGELFF
DNA: TGCGCCAGCAGCTTGTCGGGAGACACCGGGGAGCTGTTTTTT
size: .
D: .
J: TRBJ2-2
V: TRBV5-1

CDR3: CASSQALAGADTQYF
DNA: TGTGCCAGCAGCCAAGCATTAGCGGGAGCCGATACGCAGTATTTT
size: few
D: TRBD2
J: TRBJ2-3
V: TRBV4-2

CDR3: CASSVPGQGSEQYF
DNA: TGCGCCAGCAGCGTACCGGGACAGGGAAGCGAGCAGTACTTC
size: .
D: TRBD1
J: TRBJ2-7
V: TRBV5-1

CDR3: CASSALAGNPVEQYF
DNA: TGTGCCAGCAGCGCCCTAGCGGGTAACCCGGTGGAGCAGTACTTC
size: few
D: TRBD2
J: TRBJ2-7
V: TRBV9

CDR3: CASSQNKGYEQYF
DNA: TGTGCCAGCAGCCAAAATAAGGGGTACGAGCAGTACTTC
size: .
D: .
J: TRBJ2-7
V: TRBV4-2

CDR3: CASSLVLAERYEQYF
DNA: TGTGCCAGCAGCTTAGTTCTAGCGGAGCGGTACGAGCAGTACTTC
size: few
D: TRBD2
J: TRBJ2-7
V: TRBV7-9

CDR3: CSARFDNEQYF
DNA: TGCAGTGCTAGATTTGACAACGAGCAGTACTTC
size: .
D: .
J: TRBJ2-7
V: TRBV20-1

CDR3: CASSLVAAREKLFF
DNA: TGTGCCAGCAGCTTGGTTGCGGCCCGTGAAAAACTGTTTTTT
size: .
D: .
J: TRBJ1-4
V: TRBV5-5

CDR3: CASSPGTVPQEKLFF
DNA: TGTGCCAGCAGCCCCGGGACAGTTCCCCAAGAAAAACTGTTTTTT
size: .
D: TRBD1
J: TRBJ1-4
V: TRBV9

CDR3: CASSPDRDQPQHF
DNA: TGTGCTAGCAGCCCCGACAGGGACCAGCCCCAGCATTTT
size: .
D: TRBD1
J: TRBJ1-5
V: TRBV7-7